One TCR beta chain is described in this entry. Its antigen remains unidentified. At sampling all donors were nominally healthy, likely with unrecorded immune exposures. The CDR3 loop spans 14 amino acids. J was trimmed by 2 bases and V by 0 bases; bases with no gene match: 1. Germline V gene data show CDR1 as SGHNT and CDR2 as YYREEE (reference sequence). This entry is derived from a study of cytomegalovirus exposure and HLA in healthy donors. The overall study: Around 76% of 300 to 450 genotyped donors fell in the Caucasian-associated ancestry cluster. Overall study findings and caveats: Later analysis demonstrated an association between a missense DCLRE1C variant and TCR beta V- and J-gene trimming. Researchers reported in a later analysis that common viral pathogens appeared linked to several top clusters.

Researchers ran the PCR with 60 Vbeta and 13 Jbeta primers. Method: immunoSEQ multiplex PCR; TCRdb's copy keeps in-frame clones and lacks some. This sample's table reports just over 60,000 clones. The material sequenced was PBMCs. This sequence originates from a man aged 25-45 years in good health and CMV-seropositive. The rearrangement joins TRBV5-4 to TRBJ1-2, with 7 positions matching TRBD1. DNA of the CDR3: TGTGCCAGCAGCTTGGGGGACAGAAACTATGGCTACACCTTC. It is translated as CASSLGDRNYGYTF.